This TCR beta chain originates from a study of tumor and adjacent non-tumor tissue in lung cancer (dated by TCRdb to 2016 to 2019). Study-wide context: By cancer type, the cohort comprised 12 to 13 adenocarcinoma patients, 2 squamous cell carcinoma patients and 1 small cell lung cancer patient. Among the approximately 15 patients, ages ranged from about 31 to 85 years, about 10 were men and 5 were women, and disease was TNM stage I to III. In total, sequencing yielded approximately 130,000,000 productive TCRbeta reads, which works out to an average of roughly 4.2 million reads per sample. The study compared bulk TCRbeta repertoires between lung tumor tissue and matched distant non-tumor lung tissue from 15 lung cancer patients. TCRbeta CDR3 sequencing was performed on roughly 32 paired specimens, with one tumor sample and one normal lung sample collected per patient. Here is what the overall study found, with its caveats: Peripheral blood was not sequenced, so blood TCRbeta repertoires were not examined in the lung cancer patients of the study. The sequencing platform is not named in the methods, and unique molecular identifiers are not mentioned. Tumor tissue showed significantly greater TCR diversity (inverse Simpson) than normal lung tissue (approximately 430 vs 150, P = 0.0075, Mann-Whitney U test). The top 100 clones accounted for a significantly larger cumulative portion of the repertoire in normal lung than in tumor tissue. Significantly higher TCR diversity was found in younger patients, and higher tumor TCR diversity was associated with shorter overall and disease-free survival. Only around 16 patients were in the cohort, and the authors stated that larger samples and more detailed clinical data are needed.

The library was built by means of multiplex PCR. The reads were generated on an Illumina HiSeq 2500. TCRbeta libraries were constructed through three rounds of nested PCR with primers (Table S4) according to protocols adapted from ARM-PCR. Before sequencing, PCR products of 200-500 bp were cut from the gel and purified using the QIAquick gel extraction kit. In the source study's methods: Trimmomatic was used to clean the reads, FLASH was used to merge the reads into complete CDR3 sequences, and MiTCR was used to assign the reads to V(D)J germline segments. Clonal diversity was calculated as the inverse Simpson's index using VDJtools. A read counted as productive if the sequence was in-frame and lacked a premature stop codon. Using fastp at Q25 and MiXCR, TCRdb reprocessed the public reads and kept productive beta chains. Every CDR3 protein is listed once, alongside the most common genes and DNA of its rows. TCRdb, not the authors, supplied the V and J calls. In all, the sample holds about 120,000 distinct CDR3 sequences, and nearly 85% of those were seen once. The ten top clones hold about 23% of the sample.

From a lookup of the germline V gene, CDR1 and CDR2 are LGHNA and YSLEER. Counted from cysteine to phenylalanine, this CDR3 has 17 amino acids. The sequence is cut down to CDR3 DNA, 51 bases in frame from base 1. Germline trimming amounts to 3 bases on V and 6 bases on J, with 13 as the count of junction bases outside the gene matches. RNA was isolated from bulk, unsorted tissue, and RNA quality was assessed with a NanoDrop ND-1000 and an Agilent 2100. Donors were newly diagnosed lung cancer patients admitted for thoracic surgery in China between August and November 2014, without prior chemotherapy. Patients who had received previous radiotherapy or chemotherapy, or who had another concurrent cancer, were excluded from the study. Pieces of surgical tissue measuring about 1-2.1 cm3 were kept in RNAlater solution and stored at -80 degrees C until use. Concerning this clonotype: The antigen it binds to is not known. Base qualities are not provided; no much larger clone lies one nucleotide away.

The V and J genes are TRBV4-3 and TRBJ2-1, and 8 junction bases match TRBD2. The sequence was collected from a man aged 70 or older with non-small cell lung cancer. The sequencing input was lung tumor tissue. The bases are TGCGCCAGCAGCCACGACCCAGCGGGAGCTAAATGCAATGAGCAGTTCTTC. Its translation reads: CASSHDPAGAKCNEQFF.